The T cell receptor (beta chain) under discussion was sequenced for a study of CD8+ T cells in alopecia areata. Sequencing templates came from extracted RNA that was reverse transcribed into cDNA. Data came from immunoSEQ multiplex PCR; TCRdb stores just in-frame clones and leaves some out. The table shows 170,000 or so clones, with about 60% occurring only once. The CDR3 is made up of 13 amino acids. V lost 5 bases to trimming and J lost 7 bases; unmatched junction nucleotides: 7. Germline lookup yields CDR1 LNHNV and CDR2 YYDKDF (reference sequence). In the case of this clone: Its antigen is as yet unknown.

The study's findings and limits: An increase in clonality over normal scalp was evident in lesional scalp, especially alopecia totalis/universalis.

Here the sequenced sample was CD4+ T cells sorted from blood, taken at week 0. The chain joins TRBV15 to TRBJ2-5; 7 positions agree with TRBD2. This clonotype originated in a human donor with alopecia areata. The CDR3 loop reads CATSPSGPGTQYF. Here the CDR3 DNA reads TGTGCCACCAGCCCTAGCGGTCCCGGGACCCAGTACTTC. Combining the CDR3 with reference TRBV15 and TRBJ2-5 gives the whole variable domain DAMVIQNPRYQVTQFGKPVTLSCSQTLNHNVMYWYQQKSSQAPKLLFHYYDKDFNNEADTPDNFQSRRPNTSFCFLDIRSPGLGDTAMYLCATSPSGPGTQYFGPGTRLLVL.